This entry describes one T cell receptor beta chain. Its antigen is undetermined. Per germline, CDR1 SQVTM and CDR2 ANQGSEA. The CDR3 loop spans 12 amino acids. V lost 3 bases and J lost 9; bases outside the gene matches: 5. In patients aged 18 to 65, hyperthyroidism was newly diagnosed, with duration under 2 months. The data are from a study of T cells in Graves' hyperthyroidism and ophthalmopathy. Study observations and caveats: Researchers found most expanded thyroid clonotypes above 0.001 in blood as well. Ophthalmopathy and stable hyperthyroidism were told apart by a 13 V-J model.

RNA transcripts provided the source from which TCR beta CDR3 regions were amplified. The TCR CDR3 first-round RT-PCR relied on the HTBI primer set. TCRdb re-called the multiplex PCR reads with MiXCR, one entry per CDR3 protein. The sample consists of a few hundred thousand distinct CDR3 sequences, around an eighth of them appearing once. The receptor's source is a woman in her late teens or twenties with Graves' hyperthyroidism. The specimen was blood. The chain joins TRBV29-1 to TRBJ2-1; 7 bases are a match to TRBD2. CDR3 amino acids: CSVEATSAEQFF. CDR3 DNA: TGCAGCGTTGAGGCTACTAGCGCTGAGCAGTTCTTC.